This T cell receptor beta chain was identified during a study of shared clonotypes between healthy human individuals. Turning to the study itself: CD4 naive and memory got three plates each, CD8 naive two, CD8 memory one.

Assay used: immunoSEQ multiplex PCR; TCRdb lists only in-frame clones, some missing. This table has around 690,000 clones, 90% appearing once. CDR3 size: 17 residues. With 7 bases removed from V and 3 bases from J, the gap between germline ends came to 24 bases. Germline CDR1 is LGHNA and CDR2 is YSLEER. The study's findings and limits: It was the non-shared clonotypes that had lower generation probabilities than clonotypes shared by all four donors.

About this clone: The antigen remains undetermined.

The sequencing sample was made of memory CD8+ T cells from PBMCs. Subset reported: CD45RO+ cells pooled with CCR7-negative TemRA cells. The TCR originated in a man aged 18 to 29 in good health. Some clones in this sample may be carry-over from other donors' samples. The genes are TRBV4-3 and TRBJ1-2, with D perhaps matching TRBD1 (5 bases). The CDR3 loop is CASTKGIRGEEYYGYTF. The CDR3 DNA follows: TGCGCCAGCACTAAAGGGATTCGGGGCGAGGAATACTATGGCTACACCTTC.